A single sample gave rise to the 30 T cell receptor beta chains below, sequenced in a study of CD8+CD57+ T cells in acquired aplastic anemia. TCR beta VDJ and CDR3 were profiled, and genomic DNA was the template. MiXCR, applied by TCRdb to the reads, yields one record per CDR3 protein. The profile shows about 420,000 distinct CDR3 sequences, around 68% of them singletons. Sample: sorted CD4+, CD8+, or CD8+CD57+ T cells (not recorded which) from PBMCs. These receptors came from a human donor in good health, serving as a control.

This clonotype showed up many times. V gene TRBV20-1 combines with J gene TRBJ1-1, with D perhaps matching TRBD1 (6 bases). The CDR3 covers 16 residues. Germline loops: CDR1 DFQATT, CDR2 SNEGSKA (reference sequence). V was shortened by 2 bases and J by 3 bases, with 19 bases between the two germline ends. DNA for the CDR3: TGCAGTGCTAGACCACAGGGTGGGGCTTGGGACACTGAAGCTTTCTTT. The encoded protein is CSARPQGGAWDTEAFF.

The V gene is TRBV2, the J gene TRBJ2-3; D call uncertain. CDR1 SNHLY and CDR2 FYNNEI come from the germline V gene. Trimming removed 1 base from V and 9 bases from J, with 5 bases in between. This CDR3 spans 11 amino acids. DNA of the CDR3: TGTGCCAGCAGTGAAGAGGAGACGCAGTATTTT. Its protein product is CASSEEETQYF.

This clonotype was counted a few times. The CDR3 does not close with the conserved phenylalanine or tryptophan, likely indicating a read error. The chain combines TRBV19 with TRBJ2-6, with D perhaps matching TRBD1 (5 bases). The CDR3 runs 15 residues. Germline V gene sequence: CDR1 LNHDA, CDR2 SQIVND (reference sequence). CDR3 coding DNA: TGTGCCAGTAGTACCACTATAACTGGGGCCAGCGTCCTGACTCTC. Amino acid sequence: CASSTTITGASVLTL.

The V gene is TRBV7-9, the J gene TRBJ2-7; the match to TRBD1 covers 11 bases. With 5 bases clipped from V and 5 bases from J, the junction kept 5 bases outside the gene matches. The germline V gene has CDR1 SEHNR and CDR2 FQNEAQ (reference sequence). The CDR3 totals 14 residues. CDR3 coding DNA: TGTGCCAGCAGCCCGGACAGGGGGCACGACGAGCAGTACTTC. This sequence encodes CASSPDRGHDEQYF.

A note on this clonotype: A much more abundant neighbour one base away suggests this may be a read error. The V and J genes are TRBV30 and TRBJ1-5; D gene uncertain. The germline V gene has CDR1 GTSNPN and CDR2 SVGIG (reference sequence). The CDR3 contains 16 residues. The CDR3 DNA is TGTGTCTGGAGCGTCGCGGCAGCTTATAGCAATCAGCCCCAGCATTTT. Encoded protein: CVWSVAAAYSNQPQHF.

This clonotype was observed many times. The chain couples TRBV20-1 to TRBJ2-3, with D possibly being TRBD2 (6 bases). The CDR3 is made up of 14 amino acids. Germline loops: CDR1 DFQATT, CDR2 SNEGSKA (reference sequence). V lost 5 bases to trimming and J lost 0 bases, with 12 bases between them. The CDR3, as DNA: TGCAGTGCTGATAGCGGATCTAGCACAGATACGCAGTATTTT. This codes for CSADSGSSTDTQYF.

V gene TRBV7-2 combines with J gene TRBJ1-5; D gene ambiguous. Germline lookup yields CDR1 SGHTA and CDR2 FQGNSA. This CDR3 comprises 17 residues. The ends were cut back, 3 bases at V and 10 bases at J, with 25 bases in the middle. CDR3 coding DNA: TGTGCCAGCAGCTTCGCCGTCGGGAACCCTGAAGCATTCCCCCAGCATTTT. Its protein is CASSFAVGNPEAFPQHF.

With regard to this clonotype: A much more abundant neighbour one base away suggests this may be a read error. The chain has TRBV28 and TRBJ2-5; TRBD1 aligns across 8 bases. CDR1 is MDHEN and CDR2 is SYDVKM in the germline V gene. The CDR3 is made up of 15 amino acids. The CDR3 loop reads CASKSSGQGQEIQYF. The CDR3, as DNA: TGTGCCAGCAAGTCATCCGGACAGGGCCAAGAGATCCAGTACTTC. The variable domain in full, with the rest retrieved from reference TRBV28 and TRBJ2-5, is DVKVTQSSRYLVKRTGEKVFLECVQDMDHENMFWYRQDPGLGLRLIYFSYDVKMKEKGDIPEGYSVSREKKERFSLILESASTNQTSMYLCASKSSGQGQEIQYFGPGTRLLVL.

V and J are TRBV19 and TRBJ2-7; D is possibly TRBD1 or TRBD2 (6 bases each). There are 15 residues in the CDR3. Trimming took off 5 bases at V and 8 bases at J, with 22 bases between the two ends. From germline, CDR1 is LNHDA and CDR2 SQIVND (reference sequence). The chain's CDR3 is CASSPGLRGEPQQYF. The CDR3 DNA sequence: TGTGCCAGTAGTCCAGGGCTAAGGGGGGAGCCCCAGCAGTACTTC.

As DNA, the CDR3 is TGCAGTGCTTGGGACAGGGGAAGCAATCAGCCCCAGCATTTT. This sequence encodes CSAWDRGSNQPQHF. The chain uses TRBV20-1 and TRBJ1-5; the match to TRBD1 covers 10 bases. After removal of 5 bases from V and 1 base from J, the junction contained 2 bases not matched to a gene. The CDR3 runs 14 residues. The germline CDR1 and CDR2 sequences are DFQATT and SNEGSKA (reference sequence).

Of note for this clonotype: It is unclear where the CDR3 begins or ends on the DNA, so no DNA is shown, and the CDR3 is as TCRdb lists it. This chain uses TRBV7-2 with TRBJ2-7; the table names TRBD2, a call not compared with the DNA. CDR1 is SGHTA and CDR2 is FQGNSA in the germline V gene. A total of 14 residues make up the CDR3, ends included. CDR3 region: CASSLFRVAGGSLF.

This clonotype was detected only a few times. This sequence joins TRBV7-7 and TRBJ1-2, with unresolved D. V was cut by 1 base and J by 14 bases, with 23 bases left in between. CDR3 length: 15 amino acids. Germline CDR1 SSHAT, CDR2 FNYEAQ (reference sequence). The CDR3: CASSLGMTTDTQYTF. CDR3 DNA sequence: TGTGCCAGCAGCTTAGGGATGACCACAGATACGCAGTATACCTTC. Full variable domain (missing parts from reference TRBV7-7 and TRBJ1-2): GAGVSQSPRYKVTKRGQDVTLRCDPISSHATLYWYQQALGQGPEFLTYFNYEAQPDKSGLPSDRFSAERPEGSISTLTIQRTEQRDSAMYRCASSLGMTTDTQYTFGSGTRLTVV.

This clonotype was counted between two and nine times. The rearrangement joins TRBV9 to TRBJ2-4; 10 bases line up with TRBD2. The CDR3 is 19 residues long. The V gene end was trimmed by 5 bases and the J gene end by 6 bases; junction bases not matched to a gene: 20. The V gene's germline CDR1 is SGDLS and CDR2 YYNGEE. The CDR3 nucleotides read TGTGCCAGCAGTTTATTTTTTGAGGCTAGCGGGGGCCGGGGAAACATTCAGTACTTC. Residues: CASSLFFEASGGRGNIQYF. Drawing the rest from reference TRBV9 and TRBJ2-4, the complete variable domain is DSGVTQTPKHLITATGQRVTLRCSPRSGDLSVYWYQQSLDQGLQFLIQYYNGEERAKGNILERFSAQQFPDLHSELNLSSLELGDSALYFCASSLFFEASGGRGNIQYFGAGTRLSVL.

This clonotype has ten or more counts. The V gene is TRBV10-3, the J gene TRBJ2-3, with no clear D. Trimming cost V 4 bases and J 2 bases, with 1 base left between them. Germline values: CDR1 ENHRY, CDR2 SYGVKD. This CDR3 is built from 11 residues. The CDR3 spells CAISVTDTQYF. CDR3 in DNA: TGTGCCATCAGTGTCACAGATACGCAGTATTTT.

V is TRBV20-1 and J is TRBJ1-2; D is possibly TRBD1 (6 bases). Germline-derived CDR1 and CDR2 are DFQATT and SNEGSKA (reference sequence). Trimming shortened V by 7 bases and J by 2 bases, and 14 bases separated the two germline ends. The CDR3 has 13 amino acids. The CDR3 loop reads CSVRTAFNYGYTF. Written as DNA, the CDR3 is TGCAGTGTTAGGACAGCCTTCAACTATGGCTACACCTTC.

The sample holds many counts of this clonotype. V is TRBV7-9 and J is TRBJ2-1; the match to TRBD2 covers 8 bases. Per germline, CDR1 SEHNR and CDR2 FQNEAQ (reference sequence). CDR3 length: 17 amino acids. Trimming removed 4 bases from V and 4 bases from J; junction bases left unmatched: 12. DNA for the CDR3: TGTGCCAGCAGCTCGGGGAGTAGCGGGGTCTTATACAATGAGCAGTTCTTC. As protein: CASSSGSSGVLYNEQFF. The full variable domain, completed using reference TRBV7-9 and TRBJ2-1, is DTGVSQNPRHKITKRGQNVTFRCDPISEHNRLYWYRQTLGQGPEFLTYFQNEAQLEKSRLLSDRFSAERPKGSFSTLEIQRTEQGDSAMYLCASSSGSSGVLYNEQFFGPGTRLTVL.

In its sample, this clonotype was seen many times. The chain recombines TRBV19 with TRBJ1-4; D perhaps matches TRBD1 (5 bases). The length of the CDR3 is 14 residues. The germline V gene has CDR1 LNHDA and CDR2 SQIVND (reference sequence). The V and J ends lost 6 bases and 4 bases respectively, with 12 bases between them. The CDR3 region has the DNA TGTGCCAGTAGCAGGGACGGTGGTAATGAAAAACTGTTTTTT. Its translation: CASSRDGGNEKLFF.

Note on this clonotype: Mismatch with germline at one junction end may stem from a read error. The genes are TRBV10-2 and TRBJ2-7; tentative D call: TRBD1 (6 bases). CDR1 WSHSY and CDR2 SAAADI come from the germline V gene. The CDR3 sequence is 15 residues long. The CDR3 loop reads CASNAGTSSSYEQYF. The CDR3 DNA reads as TGCGCCAGCAACGCCGGGACAAGCAGCTCCTATGAGCAGTACTTC.

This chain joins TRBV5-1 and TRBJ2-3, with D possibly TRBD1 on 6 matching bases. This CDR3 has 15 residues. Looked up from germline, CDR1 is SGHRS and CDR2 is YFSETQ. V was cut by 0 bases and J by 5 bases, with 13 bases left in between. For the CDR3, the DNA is TGCGCCAGCAGCTTGGATGGCTTACAGGGAGATACGCAGTATTTT. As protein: CASSLDGLQGDTQYF. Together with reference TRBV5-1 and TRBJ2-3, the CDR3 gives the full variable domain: KAGVTQTPRYLIKTRGQQVTLSCSPISGHRSVSWYQQTPGQGLQFLFEYFSETQRNKGNFPGRFSGRQFSNSRSEMNVSTLELGDSALYLCASSLDGLQGDTQYFGPGTRLTVL.

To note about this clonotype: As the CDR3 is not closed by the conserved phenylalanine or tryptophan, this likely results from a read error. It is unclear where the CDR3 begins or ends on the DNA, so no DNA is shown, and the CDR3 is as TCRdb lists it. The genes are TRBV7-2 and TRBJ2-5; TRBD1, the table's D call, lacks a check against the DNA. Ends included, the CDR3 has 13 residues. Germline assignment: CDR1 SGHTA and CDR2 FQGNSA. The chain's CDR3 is CASSLRLAGLTGE.

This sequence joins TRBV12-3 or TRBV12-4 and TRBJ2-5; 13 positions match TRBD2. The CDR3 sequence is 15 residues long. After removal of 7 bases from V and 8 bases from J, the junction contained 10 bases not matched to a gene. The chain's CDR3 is CASTSGTSGAQTQYF. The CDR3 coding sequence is TGTGCCAGCACCTCCGGGACTAGCGGGGCCCAAACCCAGTACTTC.

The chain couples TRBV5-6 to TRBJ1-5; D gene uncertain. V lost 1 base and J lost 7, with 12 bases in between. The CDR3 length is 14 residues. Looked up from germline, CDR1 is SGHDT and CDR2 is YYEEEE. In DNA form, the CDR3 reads TGTGCCAGCAGCTTGAAGCAAAATGGGCAGCCCCAGCATTTT. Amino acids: CASSLKQNGQPQHF. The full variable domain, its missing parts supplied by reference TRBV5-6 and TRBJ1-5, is DAGVTQSPTHLIKTRGQQVTLRCSPKSGHDTVSWYQQALGQGPQFIFQYYEEEERQRGNFPDRFSGHQFPNYSSELNVNALLLGDSALYLCASSLKQNGQPQHFGDGTRLSIL.

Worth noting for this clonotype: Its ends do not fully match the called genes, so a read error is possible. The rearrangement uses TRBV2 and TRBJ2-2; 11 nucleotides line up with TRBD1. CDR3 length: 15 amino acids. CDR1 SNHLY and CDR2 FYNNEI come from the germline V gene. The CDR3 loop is CGSLGDRGYTGELFF. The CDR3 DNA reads TGTGGCAGCTTAGGGGACAGGGGGTACACCGGGGAGCTGTTTTTT.

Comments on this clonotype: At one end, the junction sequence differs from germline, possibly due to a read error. CDR3 amino acids: CASCVGWLAGTYEQYF. CDR3 DNA sequence: TGCGCCAGCTGCGTAGGGTGGCTAGCGGGAACTTACGAGCAGTACTTC. V gene TRBV9 combines with J gene TRBJ2-7, with 9 bases aligning to TRBD2. This CDR3 region has 16 residues. The germline V gene encodes CDR1 SGDLS and CDR2 YYNGEE.

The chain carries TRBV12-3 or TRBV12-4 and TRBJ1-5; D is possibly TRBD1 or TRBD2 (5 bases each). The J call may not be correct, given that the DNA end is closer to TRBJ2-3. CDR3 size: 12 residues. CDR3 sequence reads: CASSPPQGAQYF. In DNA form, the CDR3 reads TGTGCCAGCAGCCCACCTCAGGGAGCCCAGTATTTT.

CDR3 residues: CAISDRVNTEAFF. The CDR3 coding sequence is TGTGCCATCAGTGACAGGGTGAACACTGAAGCTTTCTTT. The chain joins TRBV10-3 to TRBJ1-1; D may be TRBD1 (5 bases). CDR3 size: 13 residues. V lost 3 bases and J lost 0, with 5 bases in between. Germline V gene lookup returns CDR1 ENHRY and CDR2 SYGVKD.

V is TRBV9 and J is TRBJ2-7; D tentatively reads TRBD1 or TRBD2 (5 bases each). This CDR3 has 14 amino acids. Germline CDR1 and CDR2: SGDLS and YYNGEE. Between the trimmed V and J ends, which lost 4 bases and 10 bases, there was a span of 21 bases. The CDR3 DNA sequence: TGTGCCAGCAGCCGAATTGGGGTGTTGGGGGACCAGTACTTC. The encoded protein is CASSRIGVLGDQYF.

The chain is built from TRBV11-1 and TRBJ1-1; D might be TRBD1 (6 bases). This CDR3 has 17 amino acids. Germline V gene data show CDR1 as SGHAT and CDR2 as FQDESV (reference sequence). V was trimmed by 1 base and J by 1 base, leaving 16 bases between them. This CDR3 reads CASSLVSPGHSNTEAFF. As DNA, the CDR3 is TGTGCCAGCAGCTTAGTCAGCCCGGGACACTCGAACACTGAAGCTTTCTTT.

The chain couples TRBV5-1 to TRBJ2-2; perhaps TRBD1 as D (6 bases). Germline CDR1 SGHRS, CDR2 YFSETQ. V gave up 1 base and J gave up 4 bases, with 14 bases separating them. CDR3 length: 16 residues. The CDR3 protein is CASSLQGQGLTGELFF. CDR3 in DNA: TGCGCCAGCAGCTTGCAGGGGCAGGGTCTCACCGGGGAGCTGTTTTTT.

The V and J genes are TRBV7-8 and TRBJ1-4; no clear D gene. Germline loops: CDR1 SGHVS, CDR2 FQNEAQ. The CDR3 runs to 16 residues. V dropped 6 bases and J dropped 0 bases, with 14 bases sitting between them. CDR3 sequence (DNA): TGTGCCAGCAGTTCCCCCTTAGATGCAACTAATGAAAAACTGTTTTTT. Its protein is CASSSPLDATNEKLFF.